These T cell receptor beta chains were read from a single sample in a study of T cell changes during pregnancy in multiple sclerosis. Repertoires were generated with immunoSEQ multiplex PCR, while TCRdb's copy carries only in-frame clones and drops some. The sample holds 90,000 to 150,000 clones, approximately 94% seen once. Sequencing used peripheral blood, obtained before pregnancy. The receptors come from a female donor with multiple sclerosis, enrolled in a pregnancy study. Both conserved end residues are part of each CDR3. The D gene is left open where the match is weak. For some rows the clone size is stated as once, few or many, or as a class when expanded; others skip it.

TRBJ1-1	-	-	TRBV18	CASSPPMNTEAFF	TGTGCCAGCTCACCACCTATGAACACTGAAGCTTTCTTT
TRBJ2-5	-	once	TRBV5-1	CASSWAGSRRETQYF	TGCGCCAGCAGCTGGGCCGGGTCCCGGAGGGAGACCCAGTACTTC
TRBJ2-5	-	-	TRBV6-5	CASSPASETQYF	TGTGCCAGCAGTCCAGCGTCCGAGACCCAGTACTTC
TRBJ2-2	TRBD2	-	TRBV29-1	CSVWGGAGELFF	TGCAGCGTTTGGGGGGGGGCCGGGGAGCTGTTTTTT
TRBJ1-2	-	-	TRBV5-6	CASSSTVYGYTF	TGTGCCAGCAGTTCCACAGTCTATGGCTACACCTTC
TRBJ2-1	TRBD2	-	TRBV6-6	CASSYLAGGRYEQFF	TGTGCCAGCAGTTACCTAGCGGGGGGGCGGTATGAGCAGTTCTTC
TRBJ1-5	TRBD1	-	TRBV19	CASSSGGGQAGQPQHF	TGTGCCAGTAGTAGTGGGGGTGGACAGGCAGGTCAGCCCCAGCATTTT
TRBJ2-3	-	-	TRBV5-1	CASRWAGDTQYF	TGCGCCAGCCGGTGGGCGGGGGATACGCAGTATTTT
TRBJ2-7	TRBD1	-	TRBV27	CASSFRDREGEQYF	TGTGCCAGCAGTTTCCGGGACAGGGAGGGCGAGCAGTACTTC
TRBJ1-2	-	-	TRBV7-9	CASSLRLQTEPGYGYTF	TGTGCCAGCAGCTTGCGGCTCCAAACAGAACCGGGGTATGGCTACACCTTC
TRBJ1-1	TRBD1	-	TRBV11-1	CASSLRQGWPEAFF	TGTGCCAGCAGCTTAAGACAGGGGTGGCCTGAAGCTTTCTTT
TRBJ2-3	TRBD1	-	TRBV19	CASSIGTGADTQYF	TGTGCCAGTAGTATCGGGACAGGGGCAGATACGCAGTATTTT
TRBJ2-7	-	-	TRBV18	CASSRFDRTYEQYF	TGTGCCAGCTCGCGATTTGACAGGACCTACGAGCAGTACTTC
TRBJ2-7	TRBD1	-	TRBV7-3	CASSSTGVYEQYF	TGTGCCAGCAGCTCGACAGGGGTCTACGAGCAGTACTTC
TRBJ1-2	-	-	TRBV2	CASSDEGAYGYTF	TGTGCCAGCAGTGATGAAGGGGCCTATGGCTACACCTTC
TRBJ1-1	-	few	TRBV20-1	CSARGTEAFF	TGCAGTGCGAGGGGGACTGAAGCTTTCTTT
TRBJ2-6	TRBD1	-	TRBV19	CASSKQGWGSGANVLTF	TGTGCCAGTAGCAAACAGGGGTGGGGCTCTGGGGCCAACGTCCTGACTTTC
TRBJ1-1	TRBD1	once	TRBV18	CASSPSTGVPEAFF	TGTGCCAGCTCACCATCGACAGGGGTTCCTGAAGCTTTCTTT
TRBJ2-5	-	-	TRBV13	CASSLTRAPQETQYF	TGTGCCAGCAGCTTGACGAGGGCCCCGCAAGAGACCCAGTACTTC